This T cell receptor beta chain was found in a study of response to subunit inactivated influenza vaccine. Study-wide findings and caveats: The authors offered the suggestion that each seasonal influenza vaccination recruits few new T cells.

Germline V gene sequence: CDR1 SQVTM, CDR2 ANQGSEA. The CDR3 has 15 residues. Trimming removed 6 bases from V and 5 bases from J; junction bases left unmatched: 12. From the RT-PCR reads, TCRdb called clonotypes with MiXCR, one entry per CDR3 protein. The sample has 500,000 to 600,000 distinct CDR3 sequences, less than 8% seen once. With respect to this clonotype: Its matching antigen is unknown.

The clonotype comes from a man aged 50 to 69 who received an inactivated influenza vaccine. Sequenced material: PBMCs from blood, taken around 2 years after vaccination. This chain uses TRBV29-1 with TRBJ2-1; TRBD1 matches 8 bases. In DNA form, the CDR3 reads TGCAGCGTCTCAGGGGGCCACGGTGAACACAATGAGCAGTTCTTC. This codes for CSVSGGHGEHNEQFF.